The clone carrying this T cell receptor beta chain was counted ten times or more. Amplified TCR beta CDR3 regions derived from RNA transcripts. TCR CDR3 underwent first-round RT-PCR with the HTBI primer set. TCRdb recomputed calls from the multiplex PCR reads with MiXCR, one row per CDR3 protein. Of more than 350,000 distinct CDR3 sequences in the sample, around 15% were seen once. The data stem from a study of T cells in Graves' hyperthyroidism and ophthalmopathy. Patients affected by ophthalmopathy presented a Clinical Activity Score of at least 3, a NOSPECS grade of at least 4, and disease duration below 3 months. The sample comprised blood. The clonotype was recovered from a woman aged 55-75 years with Graves' ophthalmopathy.

CDR3 in amino acids: CASSLGGGVMETQYF. Written as DNA, the CDR3 is TGTGCCAGCAGTCTCGGGGGGGGGGTGATGGAGACCCAGTACTTC. The rearrangement links TRBV12-3 or TRBV12-4 to TRBJ2-5; 8 bases are a match to TRBD2. With V trimmed by 5 bases and J by 5 bases, 10 bases remained unmatched. The CDR3 is 15 amino acids.